These 26 T cell receptor beta chains share one sample of origin, sequenced in a study of blood T cell repertoires in COVID-19. Assay used: immunoSEQ multiplex PCR; TCRdb lists only in-frame clones, some missing. Of 250,000 to 300,000 clones in the sample, about nine tenths were seen once. Material for sequencing was peripheral blood. These receptors were taken from a man aged 50-60 years with acute or convalescent COVID-19.

The chain has TRBV5-1 and TRBJ2-2, with TRBD1 matching 7 bases. Germline V gene sequence: CDR1 SGHRS, CDR2 YFSETQ. The CDR3 is 15 residues long. Germline trimming cut 4 bases from V and 4 bases from J; bases unmatched to any gene: 7. The chain's CDR3 is CASSVRQGGTGELFF. CDR3 nucleotide sequence: TGCGCCAGCAGCGTCCGACAGGGCGGCACCGGGGAGCTGTTTTTT.

The chain combines TRBV5-1 with TRBJ1-4; D is unclear. Trimming removed 1 base at V and 4 bases at J, with 17 bases between. Germline CDR1 reads SGHRS; CDR2 reads YFSETQ. The CDR3 covers 17 residues. The CDR3 loop reads CASSLRLERLFNEKLFF. In nucleotides, the CDR3 is TGCGCCAGCAGCTTGCGGTTAGAGCGTTTGTTTAATGAAAAACTGTTTTTT. Based on the CDR3 plus reference TRBV5-1 and TRBJ1-4, the full variable domain is KAGVTQTPRYLIKTRGQQVTLSCSPISGHRSVSWYQQTPGQGLQFLFEYFSETQRNKGNFPGRFSGRQFSNSRSEMNVSTLELGDSALYLCASSLRLERLFNEKLFFGSGTQLSVL.

The chain carries TRBV25-1 and TRBJ1-5; 8 nucleotides match TRBD1. With 2 bases clipped from V and 9 bases from J, the junction kept 15 bases outside the gene matches. The CDR3 has 17 amino acids. Germline loops: CDR1 MGHDK, CDR2 SYGVNS. The DNA of the CDR3 is TGTGCCAGCAGTGAAGGTGGCCAGGGGGCCGCTCAGCGGCCCCAGCATTTT. It codes for CASSEGGQGAAQRPQHF.

The chain combines TRBV3-1 (or the pseudogene TRBV3-2) with TRBJ1-5; TRBD1 matches at 7 bases. Germline trimming cut 3 bases from V and 6 bases from J; bases unmatched to any gene: 5. This CDR3 spans 14 amino acids. Germline CDR1 LGHDT, CDR2 YNNKEL (reference sequence). CDR3 protein: CASSQTGISQPQHF. CDR3 in DNA: TGTGCCAGCAGCCAGACAGGGATAAGTCAGCCCCAGCATTTT.

The J gene is TRBJ2-3, the V gene TRBV7-2; possible D gene TRBD1, 6 bases. V lost 0 bases and J lost 5, with 9 bases in between. Germline V CDR1 and CDR2: SGHTA, FQGNSA. This CDR3 comprises 14 residues. The CDR3 region has the DNA TGTGCCAGCAGCTTAGCCTGGGGGCAAGATACGCAGTATTTT. This encodes CASSLAWGQDTQYF.

This clone was counted at least ten times. One end of the junction varies from germline; a read error may be responsible. The rearrangement links TRBV20-1 to TRBJ2-7; 8 bases are a match to TRBD1. Germline-derived CDR1 and CDR2 are DFQATT and SNEGSKA (reference sequence). The CDR3 loop spans 11 amino acids. The CDR3 reads CSAREGQAPHF. CDR3 DNA sequence: TGCAGTGCTAGAGAGGGACAGGCACCCCACTTC.

The CDR3 DNA reads as TGTGCCACCAGCGGGGGGGGGCCGGGCCAGTACTTC. Encoded protein: CATSGGGPGQYF. The genes are TRBV15 and TRBJ2-5, with D tentatively TRBD2 (7 bases). The V gene's germline CDR1 is LNHNV and CDR2 YYDKDF (reference sequence). V was clipped by 5 bases and J by 10 bases, with 14 bases between them. The CDR3 consists of 12 residues.

CDR3 DNA sequence: TGTGCCAGCAGCCTGGGGCGGGGAGCACAGCCCCAGCATTTT. Its protein product is CASSLGRGAQPQHF. The chain employs TRBV7-3 and TRBJ1-5; maybe TRBD1 (5 bases). Trimming pared 5 bases from V and 7 bases from J, leaving 15 bases between. This CDR3 has 14 amino acids. The V gene's germline CDR1 is SGHTA and CDR2 FQGTGA. The full variable domain, with the rest looked up from reference TRBV7-3 and TRBJ1-5, is GAGVSQTPSNKVTEKGKYVELRCDPISGHTALYWYRQSLGQGPEFLIYFQGTGAADDSGLPNDRFFAVRPEGSVSTLKIQRTERGDSAVYLCASSLGRGAQPQHFGDGTRLSIL.

The chain combines TRBV6-5 with TRBJ2-3; weak D call: TRBD2 (7 bases). Germline V gene lookup returns CDR1 MNHEY and CDR2 SVGAGI. There are 14 residues in the CDR3. The ends were cut back, 5 bases at V and 3 bases at J, with 12 bases in the middle. The DNA for the CDR3 is TGTGCCAGCAGTCGGGGGGCGGGTACAGATACGCAGTATTTT. Translation gives CASSRGAGTDTQYF.

V usage is TRBV19 and J usage is TRBJ2-7, with TRBD1 matching 8 bases. The CDR3 is 15 residues long. CDR1 and CDR2 (germline): LNHDA, SQIVND (reference sequence). The junction had 13 bases not matched to a gene; V was cut back by 5 bases and J by 7 bases. In nucleotides, the CDR3 is TGTGCCAGTAGTGTCTTGGCGCAGGGGGCTGGTGAGCAGTACTTC. It translates to CASSVLAQGAGEQYF.

This chain links TRBV18 with TRBJ1-2, with D uncertain. The germline V and J ends were trimmed by 0 bases and 7 bases, with 6 bases remaining between them. CDR3 length equals 12 residues. The germline gives CDR1 KGHSH, CDR2 LQKENI. In DNA form, the CDR3 reads TGTGCCAGCTCACCACCTTCGGTTGGCTACACCTTC. Translation gives CASSPPSVGYTF.

This sequence joins TRBV3-1 (or the pseudogene TRBV3-2) and TRBJ2-1; 8 nucleotides align to TRBD2. Germline V gene lookup returns CDR1 LGHDT and CDR2 YNNKEL (reference sequence). V lost 4 bases, J lost 9 bases, and 5 bases stayed unmatched. The CDR3 totals 13 residues. CDR3 coding DNA: TGTGCCAGCAGCCGCAGCGGGGGAATTGAGCAGTTCTTC. Protein product: CASSRSGGIEQFF.

The rearrangement links TRBV19 to TRBJ1-3; D might be TRBD1 (5 bases). There are 14 residues in the CDR3. In germline, CDR1 is LNHDA, CDR2 SQIVND (reference sequence). Trimming stripped 7 bases from V and 0 bases from J, with 10 bases between. The CDR3 DNA reads as TGTGCCAGTACCCCAGGGTTCTCTGGAAACACCATATATTTT. Translation: CASTPGFSGNTIYF.

V and J are TRBV3-1 (or the pseudogene TRBV3-2) and TRBJ2-6, with D unresolved. The CDR3 loop spans 16 amino acids. Trimming cost V 5 bases and J 2 bases, with 13 bases left between them. Germline V gene sequence: CDR1 LGHDT, CDR2 YNNKEL (reference sequence). CDR3: CASSARGGTGANVLTF. CDR3 in DNA: TGTGCCAGCAGCGCCCGAGGCGGTACTGGGGCCAACGTCCTGACTTTC.

V gene TRBV25-1 combines with J gene TRBJ2-5, with D perhaps TRBD2 (6 bases). There are 13 residues in the CDR3. The V end was cut by 6 bases, the J end by 4 bases, with 12 bases between. Germline V gene sequence: CDR1 MGHDK, CDR2 SYGVNS. The CDR3 bases are TGTGCCAGCAGAGATGGGGGGAGAGAGACCCAGTACTTC. Amino acids: CASRDGGRETQYF.

The chain employs TRBV7-9 and TRBJ2-2; D unresolved. V dropped 5 bases and J dropped 5 bases, with 9 bases sitting between them. Germline CDR1 and CDR2: SEHNR and FQNEAQ (reference sequence). This CDR3 is 13 amino acids long. CDR3 sequence reads: CASSPPITGELFF. The CDR3 DNA reads as TGTGCCAGCAGCCCCCCCATTACCGGGGAGCTGTTTTTT. The variable domain in full, with the rest retrieved from reference TRBV7-9 and TRBJ2-2, is DTGVSQNPRHKITKRGQNVTFRCDPISEHNRLYWYRQTLGQGPEFLTYFQNEAQLEKSRLLSDRFSAERPKGSFSTLEIQRTEQGDSAMYLCASSPPITGELFFGEGSRLTVL.

The chain recombines TRBV30 with TRBJ1-2; 11 positions match TRBD1. The length of the CDR3 is 15 residues. Germline values: CDR1 GTSNPN, CDR2 SVGIG (reference sequence). With V trimmed by 0 bases and J by 3 bases, 3 bases remained unmatched. The CDR3 sequence is CAWSVRTGGDYGYTF. For the CDR3, the DNA is TGTGCCTGGAGTGTCCGGACAGGGGGCGACTATGGCTACACCTTC. Full variable domain (remainder filled in from reference TRBV30 and TRBJ1-2): SQTIHQWPATLVQPVGSPLSLECTVEGTSNPNLYWYRQAAGRGLQLLFYSVGIGQISSEVPQNLSASRPQDRQFILSSKKLLLSDSGFYLCAWSVRTGGDYGYTFGSGTRLTVV.

The rearrangement uses TRBV24-1 and TRBJ2-2; D is unclear. Germline V gives CDR1 KGHDR, CDR2 SFDVKD. V lost 9 bases to trimming and J lost 7 bases, with 8 bases between them. The CDR3 length is 11 residues. For the CDR3, the DNA is TGTGCCACCGGCGGTGGCGGGGAGCTGTTTTTT. Translation gives CATGGGGELFF.

This clone came up once. The chain links TRBV18 to TRBJ2-5, with 10 bases identical to TRBD2. J was trimmed by 5 bases and V by 6 bases; bases with no gene match: 9. CDR1 is KGHSH, CDR2 LQKENI, per germline. There are 15 residues in the CDR3. The CDR3 coding sequence is TGTGCCAGCTCCCCCCCGCAGCGGGGGGGGGAGACCCAGTACTTC. Its translation is CASSPPQRGGETQYF.

The chain links TRBV5-1 to TRBJ2-1; 10 bases are a match to TRBD2. The germline gives CDR1 SGHRS, CDR2 YFSETQ. V gave up 1 base and J gave up 6 bases; unmatched junction bases: 4. This CDR3 comprises 15 residues. In DNA form, the CDR3 reads TGCGCCAGCAGCTTGACTAGCGGGGTTAGCAATGAGCAGTTCTTC. Its protein is CASSLTSGVSNEQFF.

V gene TRBV5-4 combines with J gene TRBJ2-2, with 10 nucleotides matching TRBD2. The CDR3 has 17 amino acids. Per germline, CDR1 SGHNT and CDR2 YYREEE (reference sequence). Losses at the gene ends were 4 bases for V and 0 bases for J; bases not matched to a gene: 6. The CDR3 reads CASSPLAGAANTGELFF. DNA for the CDR3: TGTGCCAGCAGCCCTCTAGCGGGGGCCGCGAACACCGGGGAGCTGTTTTTT.

V gene TRBV29-1 combines with J gene TRBJ1-5; possibly TRBD1 for D (6 bases). CDR3 length: 15 amino acids. Germline V gives CDR1 SQVTM, CDR2 ANQGSEA. Deletions cut 6 bases from V and 3 bases from J, with 18 bases between. CDR3 in DNA: TGCAGCGTGCACCCGGGACATATACTCAATCAGCCCCAGCATTTT. It encodes CSVHPGHILNQPQHF.

The J gene is TRBJ1-3, the V gene TRBV5-5, with TRBD1 matching 11 bases. Germline values: CDR1 SGHKS, CDR2 YYEKEE (reference sequence). This CDR3 has 15 residues. V lost 3 bases to trimming and J lost 7 bases; unmatched junction nucleotides: 6. In nucleotides, the CDR3 is TGTGCCAGCAGCTCCGGGACAGGGGGTTTCAACACCATATATTTT. It encodes CASSSGTGGFNTIYF.

V is TRBV7-9 and J is TRBJ1-6, with a possible D match to TRBD1 (6 bases). V lost 6 bases and J lost 6, with 15 bases in between. The CDR3 sequence is 15 residues long. Germline-derived CDR1 and CDR2 are SEHNR and FQNEAQ (reference sequence). The CDR3 reads CASSLRQALNSPLHF. CDR3 nucleotides: TGTGCCAGCAGTCTACGACAGGCCCTTAATTCACCCCTCCACTTT.

The chain recombines TRBV10-3 with TRBJ1-2, with 7 positions matching TRBD1. Trimming cost V 10 bases and J 6 bases; bases outside gene matches: 11. This CDR3 is 13 amino acids long. Germline CDR1 is ENHRY and CDR2 is SYGVKD. The CDR3 protein is CATASAGTDGYTF. The CDR3 coding sequence is TGTGCCACCGCCTCGGCCGGGACAGATGGCTACACCTTC.

In nucleotides, the CDR3 is TGTGCCACCACCCCAGGGAATCTGAACACTGAAGCTTTCTTT. It specifies CATTPGNLNTEAFF. The rearrangement links TRBV15 to TRBJ1-1; a possible D gene is TRBD1 (5 bases). The V gene's germline CDR1 is LNHNV and CDR2 YYDKDF (reference sequence). The CDR3 runs to 14 residues. V lost 7 bases, J lost 0 bases, and 12 bases lay in between.